Given below is one T cell receptor beta chain in context. The CDR3 contains 17 residues. CDR1 and CDR2 (germline): SGHDN, FVKESK. Trimming removed 1 base at V and 2 bases at J, with 18 bases between. The record originates from a study of shared clonotypes between healthy human individuals. The repertoire was sequenced with immunoSEQ multiplex PCR; TCRdb's copy has only in-frame clones and lacks some. The table lists approximately 620,000 clones, approximately 97% of them singletons. Source material: naive CD4+ T cells sorted from blood. Specified subset: CD45RA+ positively selected. This receptor was identified in a woman in her twenties or thirties in good health. The V and J genes are TRBV14 and TRBJ2-7; possibly TRBD2 for D (6 bases). The CDR3 region has the DNA TGTGCCAGCAGCCAAGCCACGCATAGCGGAACCCCCTACGAGCAGTACTTC. Amino acids: CASSQATHSGTPYEQYF. Complete variable domain (other parts from reference TRBV14 and TRBJ2-7): EAGVTQFPSHSVIEKGQTVTLRCDPISGHDNLYWYRRVMGKEIKFLLHFVKESKQDESGMPNNRFLAERTGGTYSTLKVQPAELEDSGVYFCASSQATHSGTPYEQYFGPGTRLTVT.